The 14 T cell receptor beta chains reported below all come from one sample, sequenced in a study of T cell changes during pregnancy in multiple sclerosis. Assay: immunoSEQ multiplex PCR; the TCRdb copy retains only in-frame clones and omits some. Of under 50,000 clones listed, roughly 93% are singletons. Source: CD4+ T cells from peripheral blood mononuclear cells, taken after pregnancy. The source is a female donor with multiple sclerosis, enrolled in a pregnancy study.

The rearrangement uses TRBV6-1 and TRBJ1-2; possible D gene TRBD1, 5 bases. This CDR3 is 13 amino acids long. Trimming took off 4 bases at V and 5 bases at J, with 11 bases between the two ends. CDR1 and CDR2 (germline): MNHNS, SASEGT. The CDR3 protein is CASSGTGSYGYTF. Here the CDR3 DNA reads TGTGCCAGCAGTGGAACAGGATCTTATGGCTACACCTTC.

This chain connects TRBV6-4 to TRBJ2-3, with 11 bases lining up with TRBD1. The CDR3 sequence is 17 residues long. Germline CDR1 reads MRHNA; CDR2 reads SNTAGT. J was trimmed by 4 bases and V by 6 bases; bases with no gene match: 12. CDR3 in DNA: TGTGCCAGCAGCCCCCTCGCTGGGACAGGGGGGTCAGATACGCAGTATTTT. It yields the protein CASSPLAGTGGSDTQYF.

The V call is TRBV19, the J call TRBJ2-2; 8 nucleotides align to TRBD1. The CDR3 spans 14 residues. Trimming cost V 7 bases and J 7 bases; bases outside gene matches: 8. Germline CDR1 reads LNHDA; CDR2 reads SQIVND (reference sequence). The CDR3 DNA follows: TGTGCCAGTACCCTGGGACAGGTTGTCGGGGAGCTGTTTTTT. It specifies CASTLGQVVGELFF.

This chain connects TRBV30 to TRBJ2-7, with 10 positions matching TRBD1. Trimming at V came to 5 bases and at J to 2 bases, leaving 0 bases not matched to a gene. Germline V gene data show CDR1 as GTSNPN and CDR2 as SVGIG (reference sequence). The CDR3 loop spans 12 amino acids. The CDR3 DNA is TGTGCCTGGGGACAGGGGGCCTACGAGCAGTACTTC. Translating it yields CAWGQGAYEQYF.

The chain combines TRBV9 with TRBJ1-3; D not certain. Germline V gene sequence: CDR1 SGDLS, CDR2 YYNGEE. V lost 3 bases and J lost 0, with 10 bases in between. CDR3 length: 15 residues. The CDR3 region is CASSAGGGSGNTIYF. CDR3 sequence (DNA): TGTGCCAGCAGCGCCGGAGGAGGCTCTGGAAACACCATATATTTT.

V gene TRBV10-3 combines with J gene TRBJ2-3; tentative D call: TRBD2 (7 bases). The germline V gene encodes CDR1 ENHRY and CDR2 SYGVKD. Trimming cost V 10 bases and J 1 base, with 12 bases left between them. CDR3 length: 13 amino acids. In DNA form, the CDR3 reads TGTGCCACCGGGGGGCCCGGCACAGATACGCAGTATTTT. This codes for CATGGPGTDTQYF.

The V call is TRBV7-6, the J call TRBJ2-3, with D tentatively TRBD2 (5 bases). This CDR3 comprises 13 residues. V was shortened by 5 bases and J by 3 bases, with 9 bases between the two germline ends. CDR1 is SGHVS and CDR2 is FNYEAQ in the germline V gene. The CDR3 loop is CASSARGTDTQYF. CDR3 bases: TGTGCCAGCAGCGCCCGGGGTACAGATACGCAGTATTTT.

This clone has a single count. CDR3 loop: CASSVGGPGSEQYF. DNA of the CDR3: TGTGCCAGCAGTGTGGGAGGGCCAGGGAGCGAGCAGTACTTC. The chain uses TRBV27 and TRBJ2-7, with 7 nucleotides matching TRBD2. There are 14 residues in the CDR3. Germline V gene lookup returns CDR1 MNHEY and CDR2 SMNVEV (reference sequence). J gave up 6 bases and V 5 bases, and 10 bases lay outside the gene matches.

The rearrangement links TRBV21-1 to TRBJ2-2; TRBD1 reflects the table's D call only, with no check against the DNA. TRBV21-1 is a known pseudogene. CDR3 length: 16 residues. The CDR3 here is CASSNLDKYHPGELFF. CDR3 DNA sequence: TGTGCCAGCAGCAACCTGGACAAGTATCACCCCGGGGAGCTGTTTTTT.

The V and J genes are TRBV7-2 and TRBJ2-7; D is undetermined. Trimming shortened V by 5 bases and J by 6 bases, and 17 bases separated the two germline ends. This CDR3 comprises 14 residues. Germline V gene data show CDR1 as SGHTA and CDR2 as FQGNSA. The DNA for the CDR3 is TGTGCCAGCAGCCCCCCCTCAGGTGGTTCCGAGCAGTACTTC. Translated: CASSPPSGGSEQYF.

This sequence joins TRBV2 and TRBJ2-5, with D possibly TRBD2 on 6 matching bases. The CDR3 spans 16 residues. CDR1 is SNHLY and CDR2 is FYNNEI in the germline V gene. The V end was cut by 0 bases, the J end by 1 base, with 12 bases between. CDR3 amino acids: CASSEAIGLSQETQYF. CDR3 sequence (DNA): TGTGCCAGCAGTGAAGCCATCGGACTATCCCAAGAGACCCAGTACTTC.

The rearrangement joins TRBV5-5 to TRBJ2-1, with D maybe TRBD1 (5 bases). V lost 2 bases and J lost 8, with 14 bases in between. The length of the CDR3 is 14 residues. CDR1 is SGHKS, CDR2 YYEKEE, per germline (reference sequence). This CDR3 reads CASSFTRGWDEQFF. Here the CDR3 DNA reads TGTGCCAGCAGCTTTACAAGGGGATGGGATGAGCAGTTCTTC. Based on the CDR3 plus reference TRBV5-5 and TRBJ2-1, the full variable domain is DAGVTQSPTHLIKTRGQQVTLRCSPISGHKSVSWYQQVLGQGPQFIFQYYEKEERGRGNFPDRFSARQFPNYSSELNVNALLLGDSALYLCASSFTRGWDEQFFGPGTRLTVL.

V gene TRBV18 combines with J gene TRBJ2-3; TRBD1 matches at 8 bases. The V gene's germline CDR1 is KGHSH and CDR2 LQKENI. Trimming removed 5 bases from V and 3 bases from J; junction bases left unmatched: 10. This CDR3 has 16 amino acids. The CDR3 DNA sequence: TGTGCCAGCTCAACCGTACAGGGGGTATATACAGATACGCAGTATTTT. It translates to CASSTVQGVYTDTQYF.

The chain couples TRBV5-6 to TRBJ2-1, with TRBD2 as a possible D gene (5 bases). Germline V gives CDR1 SGHDT, CDR2 YYEEEE. The CDR3 has 11 residues. The V gene lost 4 bases and the J gene lost 12 bases, with 11 bases spanning the gap. CDR3: CASSTRSGQFF. In nucleotides, the CDR3 is TGTGCCAGCAGCACCCGAAGCGGGCAGTTCTTC.